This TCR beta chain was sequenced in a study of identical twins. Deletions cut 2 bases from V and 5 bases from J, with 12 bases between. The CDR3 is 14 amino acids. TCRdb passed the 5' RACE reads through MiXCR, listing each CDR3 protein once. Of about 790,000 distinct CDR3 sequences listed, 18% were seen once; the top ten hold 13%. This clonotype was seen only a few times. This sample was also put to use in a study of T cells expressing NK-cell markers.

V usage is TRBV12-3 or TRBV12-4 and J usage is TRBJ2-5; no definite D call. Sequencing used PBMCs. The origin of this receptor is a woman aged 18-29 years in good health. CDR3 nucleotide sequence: TGTGCCAGCAGTTTAATGCGTGGATCGGAGACCCAGTACTTC. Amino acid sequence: CASSLMRGSETQYF.